This TCR beta chain is from a study of shared clonotypes between healthy human individuals. CDR1 is SQVTM, CDR2 ANQGSEA, per germline. Germline trimming cut 6 bases from V and 7 bases from J; bases unmatched to any gene: 5. CDR3 length equals 12 residues. Method: immunoSEQ multiplex PCR; TCRdb's copy keeps in-frame clones and lacks some. The sample yields 2 million to 3 million clones, 80% to 95% seen once. The V and J genes are TRBV29-1 and TRBJ1-4, with 7 positions matching TRBD1. The sequencing input was naive CD4+ T cells from PBMCs. Specified subset: CD45RA+ positively selected. The TCR was taken from a man between 18 and 35 years old in good health. Some clones in this sample may be carry-over from other donors' samples. CDR3 amino acids: CSVQGVAEKLFF. The CDR3, as DNA: TGCAGCGTCCAGGGGGTGGCTGAAAAACTGTTTTTT.